Listed below are T cell receptor beta chains from one sample, sequenced in a study of cytomegalovirus exposure and HLA in healthy donors. The assay was immunoSEQ multiplex PCR, and TCRdb's table has in-frame clones only and misses some. The sample has some 99,000 clones; around 81% are singletons. Source material: PBMCs. Receptors originate from a woman aged 25 to 39 in good health and CMV-seronegative. Both conserved end residues are part of each CDR3. Each record gives: D gene, clone size, V gene, J gene, CDR3 protein, CDR3 DNA. D genes are given only for firm matches. Size values are once, few and many counts, or a class for expanded clones, and some rows have none.

D gene: TRBD2; clone size: .; V gene: TRBV30; J gene: TRBJ2-1; CDR3 protein: CAWSPYWTSGNGDEQFF; CDR3 DNA: TGTGCCTGGAGTCCATACTGGACTAGCGGGAACGGCGATGAGCAGTTCTTC
D gene: TRBD2; clone size: .; V gene: TRBV7-2; J gene: TRBJ2-3; CDR3 protein: CASSLDRPGGLTDTQYF; CDR3 DNA: TGTGCCAGCAGCTTAGACCGGCCGGGAGGGCTCACAGATACGCAGTATTTT
D gene: .; clone size: .; V gene: TRBV10-1; J gene: TRBJ1-2; CDR3 protein: CASSRDINYGYTF; CDR3 DNA: TGCGCCAGCAGTAGGGACATTAACTATGGCTACACCTTC
D gene: TRBD2; clone size: .; V gene: TRBV14; J gene: TRBJ2-3; CDR3 protein: CASSQDVILAGVYTQYF; CDR3 DNA: TGTGCCAGCAGCCAAGATGTCATCCTAGCGGGTGTATATACGCAGTATTTT
D gene: TRBD2; clone size: .; V gene: TRBV9; J gene: TRBJ2-3; CDR3 protein: CASSVGTSGFPSTDTQYF; CDR3 DNA: TGTGCCAGCAGCGTAGGGACTAGCGGTTTCCCTAGCACAGATACGCAGTATTTT
D gene: TRBD1; clone size: once; V gene: TRBV10-3; J gene: TRBJ2-7; CDR3 protein: CAITPRGGESEQYF; CDR3 DNA: TGTGCCATCACCCCGAGAGGGGGCGAGTCCGAGCAGTACTTC
D gene: TRBD1; clone size: few; V gene: TRBV5-6; J gene: TRBJ1-4; CDR3 protein: CASSGAGSGGKVEKLFF; CDR3 DNA: TGTGCCAGCAGCGGAGCTGGTTCAGGGGGCAAGGTTGAAAAACTGTTTTTT
D gene: TRBD1; clone size: .; V gene: TRBV30; J gene: TRBJ2-2; CDR3 protein: CAWSRSTGHTGELFF; CDR3 DNA: TGTGCCTGGAGCCGCTCGACAGGGCACACCGGGGAGCTGTTTTTT
D gene: .; clone size: .; V gene: TRBV7-7; J gene: TRBJ2-7; CDR3 protein: CASSFDPSYEQYF; CDR3 DNA: TGTGCTAGCAGCTTCGACCCTAGCTACGAGCAGTACTTC
D gene: TRBD2; clone size: .; V gene: TRBV2; J gene: TRBJ2-1; CDR3 protein: CASQLAKYNEQFF; CDR3 DNA: TGTGCCAGCCAACTAGCGAAGTACAATGAGCAGTTCTTC
D gene: .; clone size: few; V gene: TRBV29-1; J gene: TRBJ2-5; CDR3 protein: CSACNGGGETQYF; CDR3 DNA: TGCAGCGCCTGTAACGGGGGAGGAGAGACCCAGTACTTC
D gene: .; clone size: .; V gene: TRBV7-2; J gene: TRBJ2-5; CDR3 protein: CASSRPGFRVETQYF; CDR3 DNA: TGTGCCAGCAGCCGCCCAGGGTTCCGCGTAGAGACCCAGTACTTC
D gene: .; clone size: .; V gene: TRBV28; J gene: TRBJ1-2; CDR3 protein: CASSPLLRGYYGYTF; CDR3 DNA: TGTGCCAGCAGTCCGCTACTGAGGGGGTACTATGGCTACACCTTC
D gene: .; clone size: .; V gene: TRBV19; J gene: TRBJ1-2; CDR3 protein: CASMNSLYGYTF; CDR3 DNA: TGTGCCAGTATGAACAGTCTCTATGGCTACACCTTC
D gene: .; clone size: .; V gene: TRBV5-5; J gene: TRBJ2-7; CDR3 protein: CASSIDLAVYEQYF; CDR3 DNA: TGTGCCAGCAGCATAGACCTAGCTGTCTACGAGCAGTACTTC
D gene: .; clone size: once; V gene: TRBV7-2; J gene: TRBJ1-2; CDR3 protein: CASSFGGIGGYTF; CDR3 DNA: TGTGCCAGCAGCTTCGGGGGTATCGGTGGCTACACCTTC
D gene: .; clone size: .; V gene: TRBV19; J gene: TRBJ2-7; CDR3 protein: CASSIAGIYEQYF; CDR3 DNA: TGTGCCAGTAGTATAGCGGGAATCTACGAGCAGTACTTC
D gene: .; clone size: .; V gene: TRBV7-2; J gene: TRBJ1-2; CDR3 protein: CASSLGLQGFSYTF; CDR3 DNA: TGTGCCAGCAGCTTAGGTTTGCAGGGGTTTAGCTACACCTTC
D gene: .; clone size: .; V gene: TRBV2; J gene: TRBJ2-5; CDR3 protein: CASNGLRGAQETQYF; CDR3 DNA: TGTGCCAGCAATGGACTCAGGGGTGCCCAAGAGACCCAGTACTTC
D gene: .; clone size: once; V gene: TRBV5-6; J gene: TRBJ2-7; CDR3 protein: CASSWDTTYEQYF; CDR3 DNA: TGTGCCAGCAGCTGGGACACAACCTACGAGCAGTACTTC
D gene: TRBD2; clone size: .; V gene: TRBV11-2; J gene: TRBJ2-1; CDR3 protein: CASSPSRLAGMYEQFF; CDR3 DNA: TGTGCCAGCAGCCCGTCGCGGCTAGCGGGAATGTATGAGCAGTTCTTC
D gene: TRBD1; clone size: .; V gene: TRBV5-1; J gene: TRBJ2-3; CDR3 protein: CASSGGQGAQDTQYF; CDR3 DNA: TGCGCCAGCAGCGGGGGACAGGGGGCGCAGGATACGCAGTATTTT
D gene: .; clone size: .; V gene: TRBV12-5; J gene: TRBJ1-4; CDR3 protein: CASGLSPIREDEKLFF; CDR3 DNA: TGTGCTAGTGGTCTATCCCCGATCAGGGAAGATGAAAAACTGTTTTTT
D gene: .; clone size: .; V gene: TRBV6-5; J gene: TRBJ2-3; CDR3 protein: CASSSTNTDTQYF; CDR3 DNA: TGTGCCAGCAGTTCAACAAACACAGATACGCAGTATTTT
D gene: TRBD1; clone size: few; V gene: TRBV5-4; J gene: TRBJ1-6; CDR3 protein: CASSPRGDSDSPLHF; CDR3 DNA: TGTGCCAGCAGTCCCAGGGGGGACTCCGATTCACCCCTCCACTTT
D gene: .; clone size: .; V gene: TRBV7-2; J gene: TRBJ1-2; CDR3 protein: CASSIKEIRNGYTF; CDR3 DNA: TGTGCCAGCAGCATAAAAGAGATCCGTAATGGCTACACCTTC
D gene: TRBD1; clone size: .; V gene: TRBV28; J gene: TRBJ1-5; CDR3 protein: CASSVTPWTGQSYQPQHF; CDR3 DNA: TGTGCCAGCAGTGTCACCCCGTGGACAGGGCAGAGTTATCAGCCCCAGCATTTT
D gene: .; clone size: .; V gene: TRBV19; J gene: TRBJ1-5; CDR3 protein: CASSGGAGHNQPQHF; CDR3 DNA: TGTGCCAGTAGTGGGGGGGCAGGTCACAATCAGCCCCAGCATTTT
D gene: TRBD1; clone size: .; V gene: TRBV5-4; J gene: TRBJ1-5; CDR3 protein: CASSFRDRGWNQPQHF; CDR3 DNA: TGTGCCAGCAGCTTCCGGGACAGGGGTTGGAATCAGCCCCAGCATTTT
D gene: TRBD2; clone size: .; V gene: TRBV29-1; J gene: TRBJ2-7; CDR3 protein: CSVELSSGTYEQYF; CDR3 DNA: TGCAGCGTTGAATTATCTAGCGGTACCTACGAGCAGTACTTC
D gene: TRBD2; clone size: once; V gene: TRBV7-2; J gene: TRBJ2-7; CDR3 protein: CASALEGTSGTYEQYF; CDR3 DNA: TGTGCCAGCGCCTTAGAGGGGACTAGCGGTACCTACGAGCAGTACTTT
D gene: .; clone size: .; V gene: TRBV11-3; J gene: TRBJ2-3; CDR3 protein: CASSLDGTTDTQYF; CDR3 DNA: TGTGCCAGCAGCTTAGATGGCACCACAGATACGCAGTATTTT
D gene: .; clone size: once; V gene: TRBV2; J gene: TRBJ1-4; CDR3 protein: CASSEQGSANEKLFF; CDR3 DNA: TGTGCCAGCAGTGAACAGGGGTCGGCTAATGAAAAACTGTTTTTT
D gene: .; clone size: .; V gene: TRBV11-1; J gene: TRBJ1-1; CDR3 protein: CASSLVSNTEAFF; CDR3 DNA: TGTGCCAGCAGCTTAGTCTCCAACACTGAAGCTTTCTTT
D gene: TRBD2; clone size: .; V gene: TRBV5-1; J gene: TRBJ2-3; CDR3 protein: CASSLGLAAITDTQYF; CDR3 DNA: TGCGCCAGCAGCTTGGGACTAGCGGCTATCACAGATACGCAGTATTTT
D gene: TRBD1; clone size: .; V gene: TRBV11-3; J gene: TRBJ1-1; CDR3 protein: CASSFTGGSTEAFF; CDR3 DNA: TGTGCCAGCAGCTTCACAGGGGGAAGCACTGAAGCTTTCTTT
D gene: TRBD2; clone size: .; V gene: TRBV7-2; J gene: TRBJ2-3; CDR3 protein: CASSPSGRAADTQYF; CDR3 DNA: TGTGCCAGCAGCCCGAGCGGGAGGGCAGCAGATACGCAGTATTTT
D gene: TRBD2; clone size: .; V gene: TRBV19; J gene: TRBJ2-1; CDR3 protein: CASSMGGRSDEQFF; CDR3 DNA: TGTGCCAGTAGTATGGGGGGGAGAAGCGATGAGCAGTTCTTC
D gene: TRBD1; clone size: .; V gene: TRBV7-9; J gene: TRBJ2-7; CDR3 protein: CSSSLVFWTDRVVNEQYF; CDR3 DNA: TGTTCCAGCAGCTTAGTCTTTTGGACTGACAGGGTGGTCAACGAGCAGTACTTC
D gene: TRBD1; clone size: .; V gene: TRBV18; J gene: TRBJ1-5; CDR3 protein: CASSSGQGAGQPQHF; CDR3 DNA: TGTGCCAGCTCGTCGGGACAGGGGGCAGGGCAGCCCCAGCATTTT
D gene: TRBD2; clone size: .; V gene: TRBV4-1; J gene: TRBJ2-3; CDR3 protein: CASSPLGLAADTQYF; CDR3 DNA: TGCGCCAGCAGCCCTCTCGGACTAGCTGCGGATACGCAGTATTTT
D gene: .; clone size: .; V gene: TRBV27; J gene: TRBJ1-1; CDR3 protein: CASYARGGRIESEAFF; CDR3 DNA: TGTGCCAGTTACGCTCGGGGGGGGAGGATTGAGTCTGAAGCTTTCTTT
D gene: .; clone size: few; V gene: TRBV11-3; J gene: TRBJ2-3; CDR3 protein: CASSLAYRTKEYF; CDR3 DNA: TGTGCCAGCAGCTTAGCGTACAGGACGAAAGAGTATTTT
D gene: .; clone size: .; V gene: TRBV19; J gene: TRBJ2-2; CDR3 protein: CATPTGNSAGELFF; CDR3 DNA: TGTGCCACCCCAACAGGGAATTCGGCCGGGGAGCTGTTTTTT
D gene: .; clone size: .; V gene: TRBV5-4; J gene: TRBJ1-4; CDR3 protein: CASSLDLTGEKLFF; CDR3 DNA: TGTGCCAGCAGCTTGGATTTAACGGGGGAAAAACTGTTTTTT
D gene: TRBD2; clone size: once; V gene: TRBV7-2; J gene: TRBJ2-1; CDR3 protein: CASSLVSGSRVYEQFF; CDR3 DNA: TGTGCCAGCAGCTTAGTAAGCGGGAGTAGAGTCTATGAGCAGTTCTTC
D gene: .; clone size: .; V gene: TRBV20-1; J gene: TRBJ2-7; CDR3 protein: CSARRSVEQYF; CDR3 DNA: TGCAGTGCTAGACGTTCTGTAGAGCAGTACTTC
D gene: TRBD2; clone size: .; V gene: TRBV19; J gene: TRBJ2-1; CDR3 protein: CASSISSGGPYNEQFF; CDR3 DNA: TGTGCCAGTAGTATATCTAGCGGCGGGCCCTACAATGAGCAGTTCTTC
D gene: TRBD1; clone size: .; V gene: TRBV4-1; J gene: TRBJ2-5; CDR3 protein: CASSRGPVGQGPQYF; CDR3 DNA: TGCGCCAGCAGCCGAGGCCCTGTGGGACAGGGCCCCCAGTACTTC
D gene: .; clone size: .; V gene: TRBV5-1; J gene: TRBJ2-7; CDR3 protein: CASSLAAAFEQYF; CDR3 DNA: TGCGCCAGCAGCTTGGCGGCGGCTTTCGAGCAGTACTTC
D gene: .; clone size: .; V gene: TRBV6-6; J gene: TRBJ2-1; CDR3 protein: CASSYRVAAYNEQFF; CDR3 DNA: TGTGCCAGCAGTTACAGAGTAGCGGCCTACAATGAGCAGTTCTTC
D gene: .; clone size: .; V gene: TRBV19; J gene: TRBJ2-1; CDR3 protein: CASSIGSVARFYNEQFF; CDR3 DNA: TGTGCCAGTAGTATTGGGTCGGTAGCGAGATTTTACAATGAGCAGTTCTTC
D gene: .; clone size: .; V gene: TRBV7-9; J gene: TRBJ1-4; CDR3 protein: CASSLVMGAGEKLFF; CDR3 DNA: TGTGCCAGCAGCTTAGTTATGGGGGCAGGGGAAAAACTGTTTTTT
D gene: TRBD2; clone size: .; V gene: TRBV19; J gene: TRBJ2-1; CDR3 protein: CASSIVGREDNEQFF; CDR3 DNA: TGTGCCAGTAGTATAGTGGGGCGGGAGGACAATGAGCAGTTCTTC
D gene: TRBD2; clone size: .; V gene: TRBV7-6; J gene: TRBJ2-7; CDR3 protein: CASSPTREFYEQYF; CDR3 DNA: TGTGCCAGCAGCCCTACGCGGGAGTTTTACGAGCAGTACTTC
D gene: TRBD1; clone size: .; V gene: TRBV7-9; J gene: TRBJ2-4; CDR3 protein: CASSLVRQGTYIQYF; CDR3 DNA: TGTGCCAGCAGCTTAGTCAGACAGGGGACCTACATTCAGTACTTC
D gene: .; clone size: .; V gene: TRBV9; J gene: TRBJ2-5; CDR3 protein: CASSVDVGRGGETQYF; CDR3 DNA: TGTGCCAGCAGCGTAGATGTTGGTCGAGGGGGAGAGACCCAGTACTTC
D gene: .; clone size: .; V gene: TRBV9; J gene: TRBJ2-7; CDR3 protein: CASSVSGQNYEQYF; CDR3 DNA: TGTGCCAGCAGCGTATCAGGACAAAACTACGAGCAGTACTTC